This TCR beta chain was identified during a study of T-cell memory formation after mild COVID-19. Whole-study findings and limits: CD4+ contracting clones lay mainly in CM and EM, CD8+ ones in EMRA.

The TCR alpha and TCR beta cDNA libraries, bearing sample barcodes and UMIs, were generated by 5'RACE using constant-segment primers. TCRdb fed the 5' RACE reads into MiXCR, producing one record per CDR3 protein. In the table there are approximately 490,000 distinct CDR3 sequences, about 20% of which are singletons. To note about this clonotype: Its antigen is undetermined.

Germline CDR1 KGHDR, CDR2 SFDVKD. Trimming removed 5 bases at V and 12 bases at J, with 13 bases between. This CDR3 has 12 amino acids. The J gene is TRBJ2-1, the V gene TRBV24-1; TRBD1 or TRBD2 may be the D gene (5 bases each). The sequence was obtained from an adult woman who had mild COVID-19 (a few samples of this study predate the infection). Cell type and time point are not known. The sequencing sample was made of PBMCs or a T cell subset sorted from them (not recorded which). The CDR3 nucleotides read TGTGCCACCAGTGGCCGGCCTGGGGGGCAGTTCTTC. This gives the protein CATSGRPGGQFF.